The rows below give T cell receptor beta chains drawn from one sample of a study of PD-1 blockade in classical Hodgkin lymphoma. The method was immunoSEQ multiplex PCR; TCRdb's version includes in-frame clones alone and lacks a portion of them. Of around 53,000 clones listed, about 75% are singletons. The starting material was peripheral blood mononuclear cells (PBMCs), obtained before the fourth cycle of nivolumab. Receptor source: a human donor with classical Hodgkin lymphoma. Both conserved end residues are part of each CDR3. D genes are given only for firm matches. Size is omitted from some rows. Given values are once, few, many or a class for expanded clones.

D	J	V	size	CDR3	DNA
NA	TRBJ2-5	TRBV10-3	few	CAISESRTGETQYF	TGTGCCATCAGTGAGTCGCGGACGGGTGAGACCCAGTACTTC
NA	TRBJ1-5	TRBV6-6	NA	CASSYSQGNQPQHF	TGTGCCAGCAGTTACTCGCAGGGCAATCAGCCCCAGCATTTT
NA	TRBJ2-2	TRBV27	NA	CASSLSFRQRHLSGSGELFF	TGTGCCAGCAGTTTATCATTCAGGCAGCGACACTTATCAGGTAGCGGGGAGCTGTTTTTT
NA	TRBJ1-1	TRBV5-6	NA	CASSLFSTEAFF	TGTGCCAGCAGCTTGTTTAGTACTGAAGCTTTCTTT
NA	TRBJ2-7	TRBV18	NA	CASSPWDRYEQYF	TGTGCCAGCTCACCATGGGACCGGTACGAGCAGTACTTC
NA	TRBJ1-1	TRBV6-5	once	CASSPMDTEAFF	TGTGCCAGTTCACCCATGGACACTGAAGCTTTCTTT
NA	TRBJ1-5	TRBV29-1	medium-sized	CSVVCRASYSNQPQHF	TGCAGCGTTGTGTGTCGCGCCAGTTATAGCAATCAGCCCCAGCATTTT
NA	TRBJ2-3	TRBV7-9	NA	CASSLGDSTDTQYF	TGTGCCAGCAGCTTAGGGGACTCCACAGATACGCAGTATTTT
NA	TRBJ2-7	TRBV28	many	CASRPSSSDRYEQYF	TGTGCCAGCAGACCTTCGTCGAGCGACCGCTACGAGCAGTACTTC
NA	TRBJ2-7	TRBV5-1	once	CASSLGEGGHEQYF	TGCGCCAGCAGCTTGGGTGAGGGTGGCCACGAGCAGTACTTC
TRBD2	TRBJ2-7	TRBV4-2	once	CASSPLLAGGYEQYF	TGTGCCAGCAGCCCGCTACTAGCGGGAGGTTACGAGCAGTACTTC
TRBD1	TRBJ2-7	TRBV28	NA	CASRPPKWTGILYEQYF	TGTGCCAGCAGACCCCCCAAATGGACAGGGATCCTCTACGAGCAGTACTTC
TRBD2	TRBJ2-7	TRBV23-1	NA	CASSQRTSGRPYEQYF	TGCGCCAGCAGTCAGCGGACTAGCGGGAGGCCCTACGAGCAGTACTTC
TRBD1	TRBJ1-2	TRBV7-8	NA	CASSLLQQTGRGGYTF	TGTGCCAGCAGCCTCTTACAACAGACAGGGAGGGGTGGCTACACCTTC
NA	TRBJ2-5	TRBV5-4	NA	CASSPMGVGETQYF	TGTGCCAGCAGCCCCATGGGGGTAGGAGAGACCCAGTACTTC
NA	TRBJ2-3	TRBV19	NA	CASSIGRTSTDTQYF	TGTGCCAGTAGTATAGGGCGGACTAGCACAGATACGCAGTATTTT
TRBD2	TRBJ2-3	TRBV27	few	CASSSPGLAGTDTQYF	TGTGCCAGCAGTTCACCGGGACTAGCGGGAACAGATACGCAGTATTTT